The 14 T cell receptor beta chains listed next were all sequenced from one sample in a study of T cell responses to AZD1222 COVID-19 vaccine. The assay was immunoSEQ multiplex PCR, and TCRdb's table has in-frame clones only and misses some. The table records 150,000 to 200,000 clones, about 94% of them present only once. The material was peripheral blood, obtained on day 0 of AZD1222 vaccination. These receptors all stem from an adult in good health.

The chain couples TRBV10-3 to TRBJ2-7, with 7 nucleotides matching TRBD1. Trimming at V came to 5 bases and at J to 3 bases, leaving 7 bases not matched to a gene. The CDR3 runs to 14 residues. Germline V gene data show CDR1 as ENHRY and CDR2 as SYGVKD. CDR3 sequence: CAISPQGTHYEQYF. CDR3 DNA sequence: TGTGCCATCAGTCCACAGGGGACCCACTACGAGCAGTACTTC.

The chain combines TRBV11-2 with TRBJ1-1; D unclear. In germline, CDR1 is SGHAT, CDR2 FQNNGV. Trimming left V 6 bases short and J 1 base short, with 15 bases between. The CDR3 spans 15 residues. Here the CDR3 DNA reads TGTGCCAGCAGTATAGGGCAAGGAAGGAACACTGAAGCTTTCTTT. Amino acids: CASSIGQGRNTEAFF.

V usage is TRBV9 and J usage is TRBJ1-5, with D possibly being TRBD1 (6 bases). Germline V gene lookup returns CDR1 SGDLS and CDR2 YYNGEE. This CDR3 is built from 19 residues. V was cut by 7 bases and J by 5 bases, with 31 bases left in between. CDR3 loop: CASFPPPVTGPPPYQPQHF. CDR3 DNA: TGTGCCAGCTTCCCCCCCCCGGTCACAGGGCCCCCACCTTATCAGCCCCAGCATTTT.

J is TRBJ1-3 and V is TRBV3-1 (or the pseudogene TRBV3-2); D unclear. Trimming removed 0 bases at V and 3 bases at J, with 12 bases between. CDR1 and CDR2 from the germline V gene are LGHDT and YNNKEL (reference sequence). The length of the CDR3 is 16 residues. The CDR3 DNA is TGTGCCAGCAGCCAAGAGCTGGTTATCCTTGGAAACACCATATATTTT. This encodes CASSQELVILGNTIYF.

J is TRBJ2-5 and V is TRBV4-3; D gene ambiguous. V was shortened by 0 bases and J by 5 bases, with 7 bases between the two germline ends. Germline CDR1 is LGHNA and CDR2 is YSLEER. CDR3 length: 13 amino acids. The CDR3 spells CASSQDLLETQYF. In DNA form, the CDR3 reads TGCGCCAGCAGCCAAGATCTTTTGGAGACCCAGTACTTC.

V is TRBV3-1 (or the pseudogene TRBV3-2) and J is TRBJ2-5; D gene uncertain. V was cut by 1 base and J by 5 bases, with 11 bases left in between. This CDR3 comprises 14 residues. In germline, CDR1 is LGHDT, CDR2 YNNKEL (reference sequence). DNA of the CDR3: TGTGCCAGCAGCCAAGTATTTAACCCGGAGACCCAGTACTTC. This gives the protein CASSQVFNPETQYF.

This chain connects TRBV6-5 to TRBJ2-3; D unresolved. Trimming cost V 0 bases and J 4 bases, with 11 bases left between them. The length of the CDR3 is 15 residues. In germline, CDR1 is MNHEY, CDR2 SVGAGI. In DNA form, the CDR3 reads TGTGCCAGCAGTTACTCGGCTGGGTTAGCAGATACGCAGTATTTT. Translation gives CASSYSAGLADTQYF.

J is TRBJ1-1 and V is TRBV18, with D possibly TRBD1 on 5 matching bases. This CDR3 contains 15 residues. CDR1 is KGHSH and CDR2 is LQKENI in the germline V gene. Trimming shortened V by 3 bases and J by 0 bases, and 11 bases separated the two germline ends. CDR3 DNA: TGTGCCAGCTCACCTATGGGGGAATTGAACACTGAAGCTTTCTTT. Amino acids: CASSPMGELNTEAFF. The full variable domain, completed using reference TRBV18 and TRBJ1-1, is NAGVMQNPRHLVRRRGQEARLRCSPMKGHSHVYWYRQLPEEGLKFMVYLQKENIIDESGMPKERFSAEFPKEGPSILRIQQVVRGDSAAYFCASSPMGELNTEAFFGQGTRLTVV.

This clone was counted a single time. This sequence joins TRBV25-1 and TRBJ1-1; D is unclear. CDR1 and CDR2 from the germline V gene are MGHDK and SYGVNS. The CDR3 is 13 amino acids. V gave up 10 bases and J gave up 1 base, with 13 bases separating them. The CDR3 here is CATRGWGNTEAFF. The CDR3, as DNA: TGTGCCACCCGAGGGTGGGGGAACACTGAAGCTTTCTTT.

This clone is a singleton in its sample. V gene TRBV27 combines with J gene TRBJ1-5; D is perhaps TRBD1 (6 bases). CDR3 size: 15 residues. V lost 8 bases to trimming and J lost 2 bases, with 16 bases between them. CDR1 and CDR2 (germline): MNHEY, SMNVEV (reference sequence). For the CDR3, the DNA is TGTGCCAGCGGAGAACAGGGAATGGGCAATCAGCCCCAGCATTTT. Translated, it gives CASGEQGMGNQPQHF.

The rearrangement joins TRBV6-5 to TRBJ2-2, with D unresolved. The CDR3 is 11 amino acids. V was pared by 7 bases and J by 6 bases, with 6 bases between. In germline, CDR1 is MNHEY, CDR2 SVGAGI. CDR3 residues: CASNRPGELFF. CDR3 nucleotides: TGTGCCAGCAACCGACCCGGGGAGCTGTTTTTT.

This rearrangement joins TRBV28 to TRBJ1-1; TRBD1 matches 7 bases. V lost 3 bases to trimming and J lost 7 bases; unmatched junction nucleotides: 8. There are 14 residues in the CDR3. CDR1 and CDR2 (germline): MDHEN, SYDVKM. The CDR3 nucleotides read TGTGCCAGCAGTTTTCACCCGACAGGGTATGAAGCTTTCTTT. Its translation: CASSFHPTGYEAFF.

The chain has TRBV9 and TRBJ2-2, with 7 bases identical to TRBD2. V gave up 0 bases and J gave up 0 bases; unmatched junction bases: 2. From germline, CDR1 is SGDLS and CDR2 YYNGEE. The CDR3 contains 16 residues. CDR3 amino acids: CASSVGGGANTGELFF. The CDR3 DNA sequence: TGTGCCAGCAGCGTAGGCGGGGGAGCGAACACCGGGGAGCTGTTTTTT.

This chain connects TRBV7-2 to TRBJ1-3, with D uncertain. From germline, CDR1 is SGHTA and CDR2 FQGNSA. Trimming took off 5 bases at V and 1 base at J, with 15 bases between the two ends. The CDR3 has 16 residues. In DNA form, the CDR3 reads TGTGCCAGCAGCCCCGACGTCCCTCGGTCTGGAAACACCATATATTTT. Amino acids: CASSPDVPRSGNTIYF.